These 3 T cell receptor beta chains were all obtained from the same sample, sequenced in a study of CXCR3-negative and CXCR3-positive naive CD8 T cells. Study results and limitations: A higher hydrophobicity marked the TRB CDR3s of CXCR3-positive naive cells versus CXCR3-negative naive cells.

Researchers prepared the TRB cDNA libraries using 5' RACE with UMI labels. TCRdb re-called the 5' RACE reads, yielding one record per CDR3 amino acid sequence without DNA. The table for this sample gives 85,000 to 130,000 distinct CDR3 sequences. Which antigens these TCRs recognize remains unknown. The source material was naive CXCR3+ CD8+ T cells from blood. Regarding subset: CD45RO-CCR7+CD27+CD95- naive CD8+ T cells expressing CXCR3 (TNR3+). These receptor sequences come from a human donor in good health. Some clones in this sample may be carry-over from other donors' samples.

The chain recombines TRBV5-1 with TRBJ2-3; TCRdb indicates TRBD2, and absent DNA this call remains unverified. There are 17 residues in the CDR3. Looked up from germline, CDR1 is SGHRS and CDR2 is YFSETQ. The CDR3 spells CASSLHGLAGVPDTQYF. The full variable domain, in which reference TRBV5-1 and TRBJ2-3 provide the parts outside the CDR3, is KAGVTQTPRYLIKTRGQQVTLSCSPISGHRSVSWYQQTPGQGLQFLFEYFSETQRNKGNFPGRFSGRQFSNSRSEMNVSTLELGDSALYLCASSLHGLAGVPDTQYFGPGTRLTVL.

The chain carries TRBV12-3 or TRBV12-4 and TRBJ1-1. The length of the CDR3 is 13 residues. This chain's CDR3 is CASSFTPDTEAFF.

V and J are TRBV25-1 and TRBJ1-1. The CDR3 covers 12 residues. Germline values: CDR1 MGHDK, CDR2 SYGVNS. The CDR3 reads CASSDQGAEAFF.